The 32 T cell receptor beta chains reported below all come from one sample, sequenced in a study of CD8+CD57+ T cells in acquired aplastic anemia. In patients chosen for sequencing, flow cytometry had shown CD8+CD57+ cell expansion. The template for TCR beta VDJ and CDR3 sequence profiling was genomic DNA. Using its own MiXCR run on the reads, TCRdb lists one record per CDR3 protein. This sample has some 160,000 distinct CDR3 sequences, with 48% found just once. The sequenced material came from sorted CD4+, CD8+, or CD8+CD57+ T cells (not recorded which) from PBMCs. These receptors all stem from a human donor with aplastic anemia.

This clonotype has ten or more counts. The chain employs TRBV10-3 and TRBJ2-1, with D unresolved. The germline V gene has CDR1 ENHRY and CDR2 SYGVKD. This CDR3 comprises 14 residues. Deletions cut 2 bases from V and 0 bases from J, with 5 bases between. CDR3 bases: TGTGCCATCAGTGAGCCTAGCTCCTACAATGAGCAGTTCTTC. It specifies CAISEPSSYNEQFF.

The V call is TRBV9, the J call TRBJ1-2, with D possibly TRBD1 on 5 matching bases. Germline V gene lookup returns CDR1 SGDLS and CDR2 YYNGEE. The CDR3 totals 13 residues. Trimming took 4 bases from V and 5 from J, leaving 12 bases between them. CDR3 nucleotides: TGTGCCAGCAGCCTCAACGGGGGGTATGGCTACACCTTC. This sequence encodes CASSLNGGYGYTF.

The rearrangement links TRBV10-3 to TRBJ2-5; TRBD2 aligns across 9 bases. V was pared by 5 bases and J by 5 bases, with 9 bases of the junction left unmatched. The CDR3 has 15 amino acids. Per the germline V gene, CDR1 is ENHRY and CDR2 is SYGVKD. CDR3 protein: CAISNRGGASETQYF. The CDR3 DNA follows: TGTGCCATCAGTAACCGCGGGGGGGCGAGTGAGACCCAGTACTTC.

This sequence joins TRBV10-2 and TRBJ1-2; possibly TRBD1 for D (5 bases). CDR3 size: 15 residues. Between the trimmed V and J ends, which lost 8 bases and 4 bases, there was a span of 20 bases. Germline assignment: CDR1 WSHSY and CDR2 SAAADI. The CDR3 DNA follows: TGCGCCAGCTCTCTCCAAAACTCGGGGCCCTATGGCTACACCTTC. Protein sequence: CASSLQNSGPYGYTF.

This clonotype turned up a few times. This may be a read error, as it is one base from a much larger clone. The CDR3 sequence is CASSQYFTEPAYEQYF. The DNA of the CDR3 is TGCGCCAGCAGCCAATACTTTACAGAACCTGCCTACGAGCAGTACTTC. This chain connects TRBV4-1 to TRBJ2-7; D is unclear. V gave up 2 bases and J gave up 2 bases, with 16 bases separating them. This CDR3 spans 16 amino acids. The germline V gene has CDR1 MGHRA and CDR2 YSYEKL.

CDR3 in DNA: TGTGCCAGTAGTATCTCCGCAGGAGGGTATGGCTACACCTTC. The encoded protein is CASSISAGGYGYTF. The chain recombines TRBV19 with TRBJ1-2; D is unresolved. The V and J ends lost 3 bases and 5 bases respectively, with 13 bases between them. Germline CDR1 is LNHDA and CDR2 is SQIVND (reference sequence). CDR3 length: 14 amino acids. The variable domain in full, completed from reference TRBV19 and TRBJ1-2, reads DGGITQSPKYLFRKEGQNVTLSCEQNLNHDAMYWYRQDPGQGLRLIYYSQIVNDFQKGDIAEGYSVSREKKESFPLTVTSAQKNPTAFYLCASSISAGGYGYTFGSGTRLTVV.

The chain is built from TRBV5-1 and TRBJ2-7; D remains unclear. V shed 0 bases and J shed 7 bases, with 14 bases lying between them. CDR3 length: 14 amino acids. Germline V gene data show CDR1 as SGHRS and CDR2 as YFSETQ. The chain's CDR3 is CASSLGSALAEQYF. The DNA of the CDR3 is TGCGCCAGCAGCTTGGGATCGGCCTTGGCGGAGCAGTACTTC.

This clonotype was recorded a few times. The CDR3 DNA reads as TGTGCCACCAGAGGACAGGGGGACACCGGGGAGCTGTTTTTT. It is translated as CATRGQGDTGELFF. V gene TRBV24-1 combines with J gene TRBJ2-2; 10 bases align to TRBD1. CDR1 is KGHDR and CDR2 is SFDVKD in the germline V gene. V was pared by 7 bases and J by 3 bases, with 1 base of the junction left unmatched. This CDR3 region has 14 residues.

This clonotype turned up a few times. The V gene is TRBV20-1, the J gene TRBJ2-5; the D is unclear. Germline CDR1 is DFQATT and CDR2 is SNEGSKA (reference sequence). V was trimmed by 3 bases and J by 1 base, leaving 3 bases between them. This CDR3 comprises 11 residues. This CDR3 reads CSARGQETQYF. As DNA, the CDR3 is TGCAGTGCTAGGGGCCAAGAGACCCAGTACTTC.

V is TRBV4-1 and J is TRBJ1-2; no firm D call. The V end lost 0 bases, the J end lost 2 bases, and 10 bases lay between the germline ends. This CDR3 is 15 amino acids long. Germline V gene lookup returns CDR1 MGHRA and CDR2 YSYEKL. CDR3 coding DNA: TGCGCCAGCAGCCAAGATACAGCCGTAAACTATGGCTACACCTTC. Translated: CASSQDTAVNYGYTF.

The chain is built from TRBV19 and TRBJ1-4; D possibly corresponds to TRBD1 (6 bases). The ends were cut back, 3 bases at V and 8 bases at J, with 16 bases in the middle. The CDR3 consists of 15 residues. Looked up from germline, CDR1 is LNHDA and CDR2 is SQIVND (reference sequence). The CDR3 DNA follows: TGTGCCAGTAGTATGAGCGGGCAGGGGACGGAAAAACTGTTTTTT. It translates to CASSMSGQGTEKLFF.

This clonotype was detected ten times or more. The rearrangement uses TRBV5-1 and TRBJ2-7; tentatively, D is TRBD1 (6 bases). This CDR3 has 16 amino acids. V lost 0 bases, J lost 0 bases, and 13 bases lay in between. Per the germline V gene, CDR1 is SGHRS and CDR2 is YFSETQ. DNA for the CDR3: TGCGCCAGCAGCTTGGCTGGGACAAGTAGCTCCTACGAGCAGTACTTC. Translating it yields CASSLAGTSSSYEQYF.

The gene calls are TRBV11-1 and TRBJ2-1; 9 positions agree with TRBD1. CDR1 is SGHAT, CDR2 FQDESV, per germline (reference sequence). This CDR3 has 18 amino acids. V lost 0 bases and J lost 6; bases outside the gene matches: 12. CDR3 protein: CASSLAPAGTGIFNEQFF. The DNA for the CDR3 is TGTGCCAGCAGCTTAGCTCCAGCCGGGACAGGGATCTTCAATGAGCAGTTCTTC.

This clonotype was seen only once. This chain connects TRBV7-9 to TRBJ1-3; 9 nucleotides line up with TRBD1. Germline V gene sequence: CDR1 SEHNR, CDR2 FQNEAQ (reference sequence). The CDR3 sequence is 15 residues long. V shed 6 bases and J 2 bases; nucleotides not matched to a gene: 5. The CDR3 nucleotides are TGTGCCAGCAGTCATCGACAGGGGGCTGGAAACACCATATATTTT. This codes for CASSHRQGAGNTIYF.

This clonotype was seen many times. CDR3 bases: TGTGCCAGCAGCTTCGACGTCCTCCCCGAGCAGTACTTC. This codes for CASSFDVLPEQYF. The V call is TRBV5-6, the J call TRBJ2-7; D not certain. This CDR3 contains 13 residues. The V and J ends lost 2 bases and 6 bases respectively, with 12 bases between them. Germline assignment: CDR1 SGHDT and CDR2 YYEEEE.

Ten or more counts support this clonotype. CDR3 in amino acids: CASSVGDRTSGNTIYF. The CDR3 DNA reads TGTGCCAGCAGCGTAGGGGACAGAACCTCTGGAAACACCATATATTTT. The chain combines TRBV9 with TRBJ1-3; TRBD1 agrees at 7 bases. CDR1 is SGDLS and CDR2 is YYNGEE in the germline V gene. The J segment lost 0 bases and the V segment lost 0 bases, leaving 3 bases of the junction unmatched. The CDR3 has 16 residues.

The rearrangement joins TRBV5-4 to TRBJ1-2, with D hard to call. V was pared by 7 bases and J by 8 bases, with 12 bases between. The CDR3 is made up of 11 amino acids. Germline lookup yields CDR1 SGHNT and CDR2 YYREEE (reference sequence). CDR3 nucleotides: TGTGCCAGCTGGGAGGGAAGAGGCTACACCTTC. Protein product: CASWEGRGYTF. Variable domain in full (rest from reference TRBV5-4 and TRBJ1-2): ETGVTQSPTHLIKTRGQQVTLRCSSQSGHNTVSWYQQALGQGPQFIFQYYREEENGRGNFPPRFSGLQFPNYSSELNVNALELDDSALYLCASWEGRGYTFGSGTRLTVV.

In this sample, this clonotype turned up a few times. V and J are TRBV29-1 and TRBJ2-1, with a weak D call TRBD1 (6 bases). The CDR3 has 12 amino acids. The V gene lost 8 bases and the J gene lost 5 bases, with 13 bases spanning the gap. The germline V gene encodes CDR1 SQVTM and CDR2 ANQGSEA. The CDR3 sequence: CSSRGANNEQFF. CDR3 nucleotide sequence: TGCAGCTCCAGGGGCGCCAACAATGAGCAGTTCTTC.

CDR3 region: CASSQETAGPQETQYF. CDR3 bases: TGTGCCAGCAGCCAAGAAACAGCGGGCCCACAAGAGACCCAGTACTTC. This chain uses TRBV3-1 with TRBJ2-5; the D gene is possibly TRBD2 (6 bases). V lost 0 bases to trimming and J lost 2 bases, with 13 bases between them. The CDR3 sequence is 16 residues long. In germline, CDR1 is LGHDT, CDR2 YNNKEL (reference sequence).

The rearrangement links TRBV7-3 to TRBJ1-1; 7 bases match TRBD1. Germline CDR1 reads SGHTA; CDR2 reads FQGTGA. The CDR3 is 16 residues long. After removal of 6 bases from V and 4 bases from J, the junction contained 14 bases not matched to a gene. This chain's CDR3 is CASRRNRGGRATEAFF. The CDR3 nucleotides are TGTGCCAGCAGACGGAACAGGGGCGGGAGGGCCACTGAAGCTTTCTTT.

V usage is TRBV19 and J usage is TRBJ1-6; 8 bases align to TRBD1. Trimming took 5 bases from V and 10 from J; bases not matched to a gene: 7. CDR3 length: 14 amino acids. Germline V lookup: CDR1 LNHDA, CDR2 SQIVND (reference sequence). The CDR3 DNA reads TGTGCCAGTAGTCCGACAGGGGAAGGGTCACCCCTCCACTTT. Translated: CASSPTGEGSPLHF.

The CDR3 loop is CASRLGTNYEQYF. CDR3 in DNA: TGTGCCAGCAGGTTAGGGACTAACTACGAGCAGTACTTC. The chain recombines TRBV2 with TRBJ2-7; 7 bases are shared with TRBD2. The ends lost 6 bases at V and 3 bases at J; junction bases unmatched: 5. The germline CDR1 and CDR2 sequences are SNHLY and FYNNEI. CDR3 length: 13 amino acids. Looking up the rest from reference TRBV2 and TRBJ2-7 gives the full variable domain: EPEVTQTPSHQVTQMGQEVILRCVPISNHLYFYWYRQILGQKVEFLVSFYNNEISEKSEIFDDQFSVERPDGSNFTLKIRSTKLEDSAMYFCASRLGTNYEQYFGPGTRLTVT.

Here the CDR3 reads CASSPQGSNQPQHF. CDR3 in DNA: TGTGCCAGCAGCCCCCAGGGTAGCAATCAGCCCCAGCATTTT. This chain connects TRBV7-9 to TRBJ1-5; D is perhaps TRBD1 (5 bases). Germline CDR1 is SEHNR and CDR2 is FQNEAQ (reference sequence). The CDR3 has 14 amino acids. The V end lost 5 bases, the J end lost 0 bases, and 8 bases lay between the germline ends.

Only one count was recorded for this clonotype. This chain links TRBV10-3 with TRBJ2-7; possibly TRBD1 for D (6 bases). The CDR3 covers 13 residues. The germline CDR1 and CDR2 sequences are ENHRY and SYGVKD. Between the trimmed V and J ends, which lost 5 bases and 5 bases, there was a span of 13 bases. The CDR3 reads CAISSGAEDEQYF. As DNA, the CDR3 is TGTGCCATCAGTTCAGGGGCGGAGGACGAGCAGTACTTC.

The chain joins TRBV5-1 to TRBJ1-2; 7 bases match TRBD1. Germline CDR1 is SGHRS and CDR2 is YFSETQ. The CDR3 has 13 residues. V shed 2 bases, J shed 7 bases, and the junction held 5 bases outside the gene matches. The CDR3 DNA reads as TGCGCCAGCAGCTTTACGCCAGGGGGTGGCTACACCTTC. As protein: CASSFTPGGGYTF.

Many counts were recorded for this clonotype. V and J are TRBV29-1 and TRBJ2-1, with TRBD2 as a possible D gene (5 bases). There are 14 residues in the CDR3. The germline V and J ends were trimmed by 5 bases and 6 bases, with 17 bases remaining between them. Per the germline V gene, CDR1 is SQVTM and CDR2 is ANQGSEA. In nucleotides, the CDR3 is TGCAGCGTTTTCCCCTGGGCTGGAGGCAATGAGCAGTTCTTC. It codes for CSVFPWAGGNEQFF.

There are many counts of this clonotype. CDR3 sequence: CASSREGVSGANVLTF. The CDR3 DNA reads as TGCGCCAGCAGCCGAGAGGGGGTCTCTGGGGCCAACGTCCTGACTTTC. The chain employs TRBV4-3 and TRBJ2-6, with TRBD1 as a possible D gene (6 bases). V lost 4 bases to trimming and J lost 0 bases, with 10 bases between them. CDR3 length: 16 residues. Germline V CDR1 and CDR2: LGHNA, YSLEER.

This clonotype was counted at least ten times. This sequence joins TRBV9 and TRBJ2-1; D remains unclear. Trimming removed 3 bases from V and 12 bases from J, with 13 bases in between. Germline CDR1 SGDLS, CDR2 YYNGEE. The CDR3 totals 12 residues. CDR3 coding DNA: TGTGCCAGCAGCGACAGCCCGATGAGGCAGTTCTTC. Encoded protein: CASSDSPMRQFF.

This clonotype showed up many times. This rearrangement joins TRBV10-1 to TRBJ1-1, with TRBD1 matching 8 bases. This CDR3 is built from 16 residues. V lost 3 bases, J lost 1 base, and 7 bases stayed unmatched. Per the germline V gene, CDR1 is WNHNN and CDR2 is SYGVQD (reference sequence). In DNA form, the CDR3 reads TGCGCCAGCAGTGAAAGGGGGACAGGCCCGAACACTGAAGCTTTCTTT. Its protein product is CASSERGTGPNTEAFF.

This clonotype was detected only a few times. A much larger clone differs by one base, so this may be a read error. This chain connects TRBV2 to TRBJ2-7; D gene uncertain. V was pared by 6 bases and J by 5 bases, with 5 bases between. Germline V gene data show CDR1 as SNHLY and CDR2 as FYNNEI. The CDR3 extends over 10 amino acids. CDR3 amino acids: CASSVHEQYF. CDR3 in DNA: TGTGCCAGCAGCGTCCACGAGCAGTACTTC.

V gene TRBV15 combines with J gene TRBJ2-1; 7 positions agree with TRBD2. V lost 3 bases and J lost 4; bases outside the gene matches: 12. CDR3 length: 17 residues. Germline values: CDR1 LNHNV, CDR2 YYDKDF (reference sequence). CDR3 DNA: TGTGCCACCAGCAGCGTAGATGTAGCGGGCAATTACAATGAGCAGTTCTTC. It translates to CATSSVDVAGNYNEQFF.

As regards this clonotype: This could be a read error, since a much larger clone is one nucleotide away. The J gene is TRBJ2-7, the V gene TRBV4-3, with 9 bases identical to TRBD2. Germline lookup yields CDR1 LGHNA and CDR2 YSLEER. The CDR3 contains 16 residues. V gave up 5 bases and J gave up 4 bases; unmatched junction bases: 12. The CDR3 here is CASSSSSAGGSYEQYF. The CDR3 coding sequence is TGCGCCAGCAGCTCGTCTTCAGCGGGAGGTTCTTACGAGCAGTACTTC.